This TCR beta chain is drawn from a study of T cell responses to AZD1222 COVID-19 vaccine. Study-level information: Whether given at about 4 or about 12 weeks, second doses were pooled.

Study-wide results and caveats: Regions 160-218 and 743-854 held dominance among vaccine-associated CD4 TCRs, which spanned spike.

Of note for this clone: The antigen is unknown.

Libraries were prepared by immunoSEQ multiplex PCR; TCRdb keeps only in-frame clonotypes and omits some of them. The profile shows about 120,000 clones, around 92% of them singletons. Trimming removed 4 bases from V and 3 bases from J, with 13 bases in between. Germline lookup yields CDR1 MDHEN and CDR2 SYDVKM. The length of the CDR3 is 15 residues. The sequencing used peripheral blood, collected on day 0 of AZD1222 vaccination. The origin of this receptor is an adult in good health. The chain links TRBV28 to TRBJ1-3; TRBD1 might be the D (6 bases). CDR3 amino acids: CASSSGTYNGNTIYF. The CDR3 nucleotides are TGTGCCAGCAGTTCGGGGACATACAATGGAAACACCATATATTTT.